This is a list of T cell receptor beta chains from one sample in a study of T cells after posttransplantation cyclophosphamide. Sequencing was performed with immunoSEQ multiplex PCR; in TCRdb, only in-frame clones are kept and a portion is missing. The data contain 4,000 to 4,500 clones, over 80% of them singletons. The sample in question was CD4+ T cells sorted from blood, obtained approximately 35 weeks after a stem cell transplant with posttransplant cyclophosphamide. The receptors were gathered from a male patient aged 25-45 years who received an allogeneic stem cell transplant from a related donor, was CMV-positive, and had no GVHD. Some T cells here may be from the graft donor. CDR3s include the opening cysteine and the closing phenylalanine or tryptophan. A D gene is named only where the DNA matches it firmly. Size is omitted from some rows. Given values are once, few, many or a class for expanded clones.

V gene: TRBV5-4
J gene: TRBJ1-3
clone size: .
D gene: .
CDR3 DNA: TGTGCCAGCAGCTTGTCGGGGGGCTCTGGAAACACCATATATTTT
CDR3 protein: CASSLSGGSGNTIYF

V gene: TRBV5-1
J gene: TRBJ1-2
clone size: .
D gene: TRBD1
CDR3 DNA: TGCGCCAGCAGCTTGCAACAGGGGGATCACTATGGCTACACCTTC
CDR3 protein: CASSLQQGDHYGYTF

V gene: TRBV4-2
J gene: TRBJ2-7
clone size: .
D gene: TRBD2
CDR3 DNA: TGTGCCAGCAGCCAAGATGAAATGAGCGGGACTTTATCCTACGAGCAGTACTTC
CDR3 protein: CASSQDEMSGTLSYEQYF

V gene: TRBV29-1
J gene: TRBJ2-7
clone size: .
D gene: TRBD2
CDR3 DNA: TGCAGCGTTGTTCAGCTAGCGGGAGGGCGCGAGCAGTACTTC
CDR3 protein: CSVVQLAGGREQYF

V gene: TRBV4-1
J gene: TRBJ1-2
clone size: .
D gene: .
CDR3 DNA: TGCGCCAGCAGCCAAGGGGAGGACTATGGCTACACCTTC
CDR3 protein: CASSQGEDYGYTF

V gene: TRBV4-1
J gene: TRBJ2-4
clone size: .
D gene: TRBD1
CDR3 DNA: TGCGCCAGCAGCCCATACACTCCCGGGACAGGGACGAAAGCCAAAAACATTCAGTACTTC
CDR3 protein: CASSPYTPGTGTKAKNIQYF

V gene: TRBV7-3
J gene: TRBJ2-1
clone size: .
D gene: .
CDR3 DNA: TGTGCCAGCAGCTTAGCGCTGATATCCGAGCAGTTCTTC
CDR3 protein: CASSLALISEQFF

V gene: TRBV18
J gene: TRBJ2-5
clone size: .
D gene: TRBD2
CDR3 DNA: TGTGCCAGCTCACCACTAGCGGGGGCAGGAGAGACCCAGTACTTC
CDR3 protein: CASSPLAGAGETQYF

V gene: TRBV13
J gene: TRBJ2-2
clone size: .
D gene: TRBD2
CDR3 DNA: TGTGCCAGCAGCCTCACTTTTGCGGGAGGAAGGACCGGGGAGCTGTTTTTT
CDR3 protein: CASSLTFAGGRTGELFF

V gene: TRBV7-6
J gene: TRBJ2-6
clone size: .
D gene: TRBD1
CDR3 DNA: TGTGCCAGCAGCTCCACGCCCCTGACAGGGGCTGGGGCCAACGTCCTGACTTTC
CDR3 protein: CASSSTPLTGAGANVLTF

V gene: TRBV6-6
J gene: TRBJ1-3
clone size: .
D gene: .
CDR3 DNA: TGTGCCAGCACCAACCCCGACATTTCTGGAAACACCATATATTTT
CDR3 protein: CASTNPDISGNTIYF

V gene: TRBV29-1
J gene: TRBJ1-1
clone size: .
D gene: .
CDR3 DNA: TGCAGCGTTGTCTTGAACGCGAAACAGGGAGTAGCTTTCTTT
CDR3 protein: CSVVLNAKQGVAFF

V gene: TRBV6-1
J gene: TRBJ2-7
clone size: .
D gene: .
CDR3 DNA: TGTGCCAGCAGTGAAGTTGGGGCAGGGAACCCCTACGAGCAGTACTTC
CDR3 protein: CASSEVGAGNPYEQYF

V gene: TRBV2
J gene: TRBJ2-5
clone size: .
D gene: .
CDR3 DNA: TGTGCCAGCAGTGGTGACAGGTCACCCCAGTACTTC
CDR3 protein: CASSGDRSPQYF

V gene: TRBV5-4
J gene: TRBJ1-2
clone size: .
D gene: TRBD1
CDR3 DNA: TGTGCCAGCAGACTAGGGACAGCCTATGGCTACACCTTC
CDR3 protein: CASRLGTAYGYTF

V gene: TRBV7-9
J gene: TRBJ1-2
clone size: few
D gene: .
CDR3 DNA: TGTGCCAGCAGCCGCGGGAACTACTATGGCTACACCTTC
CDR3 protein: CASSRGNYYGYTF

V gene: TRBV10-3
J gene: TRBJ2-2
clone size: once
D gene: .
CDR3 DNA: TGTGCCATCAGCGACCAAGTACAGGATACCGGGGAGCTGTTTTTT
CDR3 protein: CAISDQVQDTGELFF

V gene: TRBV6-5
J gene: TRBJ2-1
clone size: .
D gene: .
CDR3 DNA: TGTGCCAGCAGTTACTCCGTGGCAGGGGTCTACAATGAGCAGTTCTTC
CDR3 protein: CASSYSVAGVYNEQFF

V gene: TRBV4-1
J gene: TRBJ2-3
clone size: .
D gene: TRBD1
CDR3 DNA: TGCGCCAGCAGCCCCACTGGGACAGGGGGGAACTCAGATACGCAGTATTTT
CDR3 protein: CASSPTGTGGNSDTQYF

V gene: TRBV5-1
J gene: TRBJ2-7
clone size: .
D gene: .
CDR3 DNA: TGCGCCAGCAGCTTGGGTGTAGCGTCCTCGGGCGAGCAGTACTTC
CDR3 protein: CASSLGVASSGEQYF

V gene: TRBV9
J gene: TRBJ2-3
clone size: once
D gene: .
CDR3 DNA: TGTGCCAGCAGCGTAGCTACGGGACAAGTCGTTCGGGGCACAGATACGCAGTATTTT
CDR3 protein: CASSVATGQVVRGTDTQYF

V gene: TRBV30
J gene: TRBJ2-7
clone size: .
D gene: .
CDR3 DNA: TGTGCCTGGAGTGGGGGAGGGGGCGAGCAGTACTTC
CDR3 protein: CAWSGGGGEQYF

V gene: TRBV9
J gene: TRBJ2-1
clone size: .
D gene: .
CDR3 DNA: TGTGCCAGCAGCTCAACCTACAATGAGCAGTTCTTC
CDR3 protein: CASSSTYNEQFF

V gene: TRBV10-3
J gene: TRBJ2-3
clone size: .
D gene: .
CDR3 DNA: TGTGCCATCAGTGAGTCGGCGACTAGCACAGATACGCAGTATTTT
CDR3 protein: CAISESATSTDTQYF

V gene: TRBV7-3
J gene: TRBJ2-3
clone size: .
D gene: TRBD2
CDR3 DNA: TGTGCCAGCAGCTTAAAGGGCGTGGGGGGGACGCAGTATTTT
CDR3 protein: CASSLKGVGGTQYF

V gene: TRBV11-2
J gene: TRBJ2-7
clone size: once
D gene: TRBD2
CDR3 DNA: TGTGCCAGCAGCCTACGTAGCGGGGCCCTCTACGAGCAGTACTTC
CDR3 protein: CASSLRSGALYEQYF

V gene: TRBV20-1
J gene: TRBJ2-1
clone size: .
D gene: .
CDR3 DNA: TGCAGTGCTAGTATGGAGGAGCAGTTCTTC
CDR3 protein: CSASMEEQFF

V gene: TRBV2
J gene: TRBJ1-4
clone size: .
D gene: .
CDR3 DNA: TGTGCCAGCAGCCTTCGTCGGGGTACAGGGCTCAGTGAAAAACTGTTTTTT
CDR3 protein: CASSLRRGTGLSEKLFF

V gene: TRBV28
J gene: TRBJ2-1
clone size: .
D gene: .
CDR3 DNA: TGTGCCAGCAGCTATGGGCACCTGTCAAACTCCTACAATGAGCAGTTCTTC
CDR3 protein: CASSYGHLSNSYNEQFF

V gene: TRBV19
J gene: TRBJ2-1
clone size: .
D gene: TRBD1
CDR3 DNA: TGTGCCAGTAGTTCTAGGGACAGGGTAGACGATGAGCAGTTCTTC
CDR3 protein: CASSSRDRVDDEQFF